These 20 T cell receptor beta chains came from one sample sequenced in a study of regulatory T cells in long-lasting Graves disease. Time point: persistent/refractory GD, antithyroid drugs over 5 years with positive TRAb. PBMC RNA was the source of the TCR library. The authors built TCR beta libraries using iRepertoire HTBI primers and Arm-PCR of CDR3 regions. TCRdb reprocessed the multiplex PCR reads with MiXCR, giving one entry per CDR3 protein. The sample records 310,000 or so distinct CDR3 sequences, roughly a fifth being singletons. Material: peripheral blood mononuclear cells (PBMCs), obtained when the disease was refractory, from a patient treated with antithyroid drugs. The receptor set was obtained from a female donor with Graves disease.

This clonotype appeared many times. The genes are TRBV20-1 and TRBJ1-4; 7 bases are a match to TRBD1. CDR3 length: 13 amino acids. The V gene end was trimmed by 3 bases and the J gene end by 4 bases; junction bases not matched to a gene: 2. The germline gives CDR1 DFQATT, CDR2 SNEGSKA (reference sequence). The CDR3 DNA reads TGCAGTGCTAGGACAGGGAATAATGAAAAACTGTTTTTT. Translated: CSARTGNNEKLFF.

V is TRBV18 and J is TRBJ2-7; D is perhaps TRBD2 (5 bases). The CDR3 runs 15 residues. Germline V lookup: CDR1 KGHSH, CDR2 LQKENI. Trimming took off 3 bases at V and 7 bases at J, with 19 bases between the two ends. The CDR3 bases are TGTGCCAGCTCACCGGGAGAAAACCCGGGAAGGGAGCAGTACTTC. Amino acid sequence: CASSPGENPGREQYF.

Turning to this clonotype: This likely reflects a read error, since a far larger clone is one base away. The chain is built from TRBV9 and TRBJ1-4, with D uncertain. This CDR3 is 16 amino acids long. Germline V gene lookup returns CDR1 SGDLS and CDR2 YYNGEE. The ends were cut back, 4 bases at V and 4 bases at J, with 17 bases in the middle. The chain's CDR3 is CASSQDIRTLNEKLFF. CDR3 sequence (DNA): TGTGCCAGCAGCCAGGATATCAGGACCCTTAATGAAAAACTGTTTTTT.

In its sample, this clonotype was seen many times. The genes are TRBV7-2 and TRBJ2-2; a possible D gene is TRBD2 (6 bases). Germline CDR1 is SGHTA and CDR2 is FQGNSA. V dropped 0 bases and J dropped 4 bases, with 12 bases sitting between them. This CDR3 region has 16 residues. CDR3 nucleotides: TGTGCCAGCAGCTTAGCGGGAGGCTGGAGCACCGGGGAGCTGTTTTTT. Its protein product is CASSLAGGWSTGELFF.

This clonotype was recorded at least ten times. This sequence joins TRBV7-8 and TRBJ2-7; D possibly uses TRBD1 or TRBD2 (5 bases each). V was shortened by 3 bases and J by 5 bases, with 17 bases between the two germline ends. Germline V gene data show CDR1 as SGHVS and CDR2 as FQNEAQ. The CDR3 is made up of 15 amino acids. This chain's CDR3 is CASSLFQRGRDEQYF. For the CDR3, the DNA is TGTGCCAGCAGCTTGTTCCAGAGGGGACGGGACGAGCAGTACTTC.

The sample holds many counts of this clonotype. The chain employs TRBV6-1 and TRBJ1-1; 7 nucleotides line up with TRBD1. Losses at the gene ends were 4 bases for V and 0 bases for J; bases not matched to a gene: 8. Germline V CDR1 and CDR2: MNHNS, SASEGT. The CDR3 contains 16 residues. CDR3 sequence (DNA): TGTGCCAGCAGTGTAGGGGGCGGCCCCATGAACACTGAAGCTTTCTTT. It encodes CASSVGGGPMNTEAFF.

This clonotype has a count of ten or more. This sequence joins TRBV28 and TRBJ2-5, with D maybe TRBD1 (5 bases). This CDR3 has 16 amino acids. Trimming removed 6 bases from V and 1 base from J, with 18 bases in between. In germline, CDR1 is MDHEN, CDR2 SYDVKM. CDR3 bases: TGTGCCAGCAGCGGACACGGGCGAGGTCCCCAAGAGACCCAGTACTTC. It specifies CASSGHGRGPQETQYF. The full variable domain, with the rest looked up from reference TRBV28 and TRBJ2-5, is DVKVTQSSRYLVKRTGEKVFLECVQDMDHENMFWYRQDPGLGLRLIYFSYDVKMKEKGDIPEGYSVSREKKERFSLILESASTNQTSMYLCASSGHGRGPQETQYFGPGTRLLVL.

On this clonotype itself: A read error may be the cause here, since a much bigger clone is one base away. This chain links TRBV7-2 with TRBJ2-7; D remains ambiguous. In germline, CDR1 is SGHTA, CDR2 FQGNSA. CDR3 length: 13 residues. Between the trimmed V and J ends, which lost 4 bases and 1 base, there was a span of 8 bases. CDR3 coding DNA: TGTGCCAGCAGCTCTTTTGGGTCCTACGAGCAGTACTTC. Its translation: CASSSFGSYEQYF.

V is TRBV19 and J is TRBJ2-5; D is uncertain. The CDR3 consists of 14 residues. Trimming removed 6 bases from V and 4 bases from J, with 15 bases in between. Germline V lookup: CDR1 LNHDA, CDR2 SQIVND (reference sequence). The CDR3 spells CASSPVGQTETQYF. The CDR3 nucleotides read TGTGCCAGTAGCCCCGTTGGCCAGACAGAGACCCAGTACTTC.

This CDR3 is CASLEGGKETQYF. CDR3 in DNA: TGTGCCTCCTTAGAGGGAGGGAAAGAGACCCAGTACTTC. This rearrangement joins TRBV28 to TRBJ2-5, with 7 bases that match TRBD2. The ends lost 11 bases at V and 3 bases at J; junction bases unmatched: 9. The CDR3 length is 13 residues. The germline CDR1 and CDR2 sequences are MDHEN and SYDVKM. The variable domain in full, completed from reference TRBV28 and TRBJ2-5, reads DVKVTQSSRYLVKRTGEKVFLECVQDMDHENMFWYRQDPGLGLRLIYFSYDVKMKEKGDIPEGYSVSREKKERFSLILESASTNQTSMYLCASLEGGKETQYFGPGTRLLVL.

This clonotype was detected a few times. The CDR3 nucleotides are TGTGCCAGCAGCCCACAAATGACTAGCGGGAGTATCTACGAGCAGTACTTC. This sequence encodes CASSPQMTSGSIYEQYF. V gene TRBV3-1 combines with J gene TRBJ2-7; 12 nucleotides line up with TRBD2. Looked up from germline, CDR1 is LGHDT and CDR2 is YNNKEL (reference sequence). The CDR3 runs 17 residues. Trimming took 4 bases from V and 3 from J; bases not matched to a gene: 10.

In this sample, this clonotype turned up many times. The V call is TRBV20-1, the J call TRBJ2-7, with TRBD2 matching over 8 bases. CDR1 and CDR2 from the germline V gene are DFQATT and SNEGSKA (reference sequence). The CDR3 has 13 residues. Trimming took 5 bases from V and 2 from J; bases not matched to a gene: 5. CDR3 sequence: CSAPKAGAYEQYF. CDR3 sequence (DNA): TGCAGTGCTCCTAAAGCGGGGGCCTACGAGCAGTACTTC.

CDR3 sequence reads: CSAEWWNTGELFF. CDR3 sequence (DNA): TGCAGTGCTGAGTGGTGGAACACCGGGGAGCTGTTTTTT. The chain links TRBV20-1 to TRBJ2-2; D remains unclear. The germline V gene encodes CDR1 DFQATT and CDR2 SNEGSKA (reference sequence). The V gene lost 5 bases and the J gene lost 1 base, with 8 bases spanning the gap. The CDR3 runs to 13 residues.

This clonotype has a count of ten or more. The J gene is TRBJ1-1, the V gene TRBV19; 8 bases line up with TRBD1. The V and J ends lost 3 bases and 3 bases, in that order; junction bases with no gene match: 3. CDR1 is LNHDA, CDR2 SQIVND, per germline (reference sequence). The CDR3 is 14 amino acids. In DNA form, the CDR3 reads TGTGCCAGTAGTATCCAGGGGGCCGACACTGAAGCTTTCTTT. Its translation is CASSIQGADTEAFF. Complete variable domain (other parts from reference TRBV19 and TRBJ1-1): DGGITQSPKYLFRKEGQNVTLSCEQNLNHDAMYWYRQDPGQGLRLIYYSQIVNDFQKGDIAEGYSVSREKKESFPLTVTSAQKNPTAFYLCASSIQGADTEAFFGQGTRLTVV.

The sample holds a few counts of this clonotype. The chain uses TRBV10-3 and TRBJ2-4; 9 bases are shared with TRBD1. The CDR3 spans 21 residues. Looked up from germline, CDR1 is ENHRY and CDR2 is SYGVKD. Losses at the gene ends were 0 bases for V and 6 bases for J; bases not matched to a gene: 21. The CDR3 sequence is CAISESHVLRDRDFPGNIQYF. The DNA of the CDR3 is TGTGCCATCAGTGAGTCCCATGTCCTCCGGGACAGGGACTTCCCGGGAAACATTCAGTACTTC.

There are a few counts of this clonotype. The chain recombines TRBV20-1 with TRBJ2-7; D could derive from TRBD1 or TRBD2 (5 bases each). The germline V gene encodes CDR1 DFQATT and CDR2 SNEGSKA (reference sequence). The CDR3 sequence is 14 residues long. V dropped 4 bases and J dropped 2 bases, with 15 bases sitting between them. CDR3 amino acids: CSAKPRDGTYEQYF. In nucleotides, the CDR3 is TGCAGTGCTAAACCCCGGGACGGGACCTACGAGCAGTACTTC.

Concerning this clonotype itself: A much larger clone lies a single base off, so this may be a read error. The conserved closing phenylalanine or tryptophan is absent in this CDR3, likely reflecting a read error. V usage is TRBV28 and J usage is TRBJ2-7, with 8 bases matching TRBD1. J gave up 2 bases and V 6 bases, and 3 bases lay outside the gene matches. Per the germline V gene, CDR1 is MDHEN and CDR2 is SYDVKM. The CDR3 is 13 residues long. CDR3 region: CASRDRVPYEQYL. In DNA, the CDR3 is TGTGCCAGCAGGGACAGGGTCCCCTACGAGCAGTACCTC.

The chain carries TRBV25-1 and TRBJ1-6; 7 nucleotides align to TRBD1. Trimming removed 2 bases from V and 8 bases from J; junction bases left unmatched: 3. Germline lookup yields CDR1 MGHDK and CDR2 SYGVNS. The CDR3 loop spans 14 amino acids. The CDR3 DNA reads TGTGCCAGCAGTGAAGACAGGGAGGATTCACCCCTCCACTTT. Amino acids: CASSEDREDSPLHF.

The V and J genes are TRBV6-9 and TRBJ1-6; TRBD1 matches at 7 bases. V lost 3 bases, J lost 10 bases, and 6 bases stayed unmatched. CDR3 size: 14 residues. Germline CDR1 is MNHGY and CDR2 is SVAAGI. CDR3 sequence: CASSYDKQGSPLHF. Written as DNA, the CDR3 is TGTGCCAGCAGTTACGATAAACAGGGGTCACCCCTCCACTTT.

The table lists this clonotype with many counts. The chain uses TRBV6-2 or TRBV6-3 and TRBJ2-5; 14 positions match TRBD2. V dropped 0 bases and J dropped 4; count of bases not matched to a gene: 7. Germline lookup yields CDR1 MNHEY and CDR2 SVGEGT. This CDR3 is built from 18 residues. Written as DNA, the CDR3 is TGTGCCAGCAGTTACTCAACTCGACTAGCGGGAGGGCCAGAGACCCAGTACTTC. Translated, it gives CASSYSTRLAGGPETQYF.